The TCR beta chain described here comes from a study of T cell responses to AZD1222 COVID-19 vaccine. Profiling relied on immunoSEQ multiplex PCR, and the TCRdb table lists in-frame clones only, not all of them. This table has approximately 150,000 clones, around nine tenths appearing once. V was pared by 2 bases and J by 4 bases, with 4 bases of the junction left unmatched. The CDR3 has 15 amino acids. CDR1 is MRHNA, CDR2 SNTAGT, per germline. This specimen consisted of peripheral blood, obtained on day 0 of AZD1222 vaccination. V usage is TRBV6-4 and J usage is TRBJ2-3, with 9 bases aligning to TRBD2. The sequence came from an adult in good health. CDR3 loop: CASSDTTSGPDTQYF. As DNA, the CDR3 is TGTGCCAGCAGTGACACAACTAGCGGGCCAGATACGCAGTATTTT.